The 20 T cell receptor beta chains in this list originate from one sample, sequenced in a study of CD8 T cells in Susac syndrome. It was with random hexamers that 0.5 to 1 ug RNA was reverse transcribed. TCRdb passed the immunoSEQ multiplex PCR reads through MiXCR, listing each CDR3 protein once. The sample has about 240,000 distinct CDR3 sequences, less than 96% seen once; the top ten hold around 0.1%. Sequencing was carried out using CD4+ T cells from PBMCs. The receptor source for this set is a human donor with Susac syndrome.

The genes are TRBV28 and TRBJ2-7; 10 nucleotides align to TRBD2. There are 19 residues in the CDR3. Germline trimming cut 7 bases from V and 3 bases from J; bases unmatched to any gene: 21. CDR1 and CDR2 from the germline V gene are MDHEN and SYDVKM. The CDR3 sequence: CASIPRTGLKREGRYEQYF. CDR3 DNA sequence: TGTGCCAGCATACCCCGGACAGGGCTAAAGCGGGAGGGCCGCTACGAGCAGTACTTC.

V and J are TRBV28 and TRBJ2-1; possible D gene TRBD1, 6 bases. The CDR3 is made up of 16 amino acids. Germline assignment: CDR1 MDHEN and CDR2 SYDVKM. The V gene lost 7 bases and the J gene lost 6 bases, with 22 bases spanning the gap. The CDR3 nucleotides read TGTGCCAGCATTACACAGGGTAGATCTCTTGGCAATGAGCAGTTCTTC. Encoded protein: CASITQGRSLGNEQFF.

The chain recombines TRBV20-1 with TRBJ1-2; D not certain. Germline V gives CDR1 DFQATT, CDR2 SNEGSKA (reference sequence). The length of the CDR3 is 12 residues. V was cut by 2 bases and J by 4 bases, with 8 bases left in between. The CDR3 here is CSARLQTYGYTF. CDR3 sequence (DNA): TGCAGTGCTAGACTCCAGACCTATGGCTACACCTTC.

The chain is built from TRBV20-1 and TRBJ1-1, with D maybe TRBD1 (6 bases). The CDR3 consists of 14 residues. Trimming took off 3 bases at V and 7 bases at J, with 18 bases between the two ends. The germline gives CDR1 DFQATT, CDR2 SNEGSKA (reference sequence). CDR3 in DNA: TGCAGTGCTAGCTTCCGCAGGGGAAAAATTGAAGCTTTCTTT. Translated: CSASFRRGKIEAFF.

This clonotype came up once. The chain joins TRBV29-1 to TRBJ1-1, with D possibly being TRBD1 (6 bases). CDR3 length equals 13 residues. Germline CDR1 is SQVTM and CDR2 is ANQGSEA. V shed 1 base and J shed 10 bases, with 16 bases lying between them. The CDR3 region is CSVEAGAPDIAFF. The CDR3 DNA is TGCAGCGTTGAAGCAGGGGCGCCGGACATAGCTTTCTTT.

The V call is TRBV12-3 or TRBV12-4, the J call TRBJ1-5, with D possibly being TRBD1 (6 bases). CDR3 length equals 16 residues. The V end lost 8 bases, the J end lost 3 bases, and 20 bases lay between the germline ends. The CDR3 region is CASALKGVGLNQPQHF. CDR3 nucleotide sequence: TGTGCCAGCGCGCTGAAGGGGGTCGGGCTCAATCAGCCCCAGCATTTT.

The gene calls are TRBV29-1 and TRBJ2-7; 8 bases are a match to TRBD2. The length of the CDR3 is 11 residues. Germline assignment: CDR1 SQVTM and CDR2 ANQGSEA. J gave up 10 bases and V 6 bases, and 8 bases lay outside the gene matches. In DNA form, the CDR3 reads TGCAGCGTCGGGGGGGGAGGGTTCCAGTACTTC. Its translation: CSVGGGGFQYF.

The chain combines TRBV11-2 with TRBJ2-7, with 8 bases aligning to TRBD2. The ends lost 3 bases at V and 5 bases at J; junction bases unmatched: 12. Germline assignment: CDR1 SGHAT and CDR2 FQNNGV. This CDR3 has 16 residues. CDR3 sequence: CASSLGIGAGEHEQYF. As DNA, the CDR3 is TGTGCCAGCAGCTTGGGGATAGGAGCGGGAGAACACGAGCAGTACTTC.

This chain connects TRBV6-5 to TRBJ2-7; D may be TRBD1 (6 bases). The CDR3 covers 15 residues. The V gene lost 3 bases and the J gene lost 4 bases, with 16 bases spanning the gap. Germline-derived CDR1 and CDR2 are MNHEY and SVGAGI. Written as DNA, the CDR3 is TGTGCCAGCAGTTATTCCTCGGGACAAGGGTACGAGCAGTACTTC. Protein sequence: CASSYSSGQGYEQYF.

The chain couples TRBV19 to TRBJ1-2, with D possibly matching TRBD1 (5 bases). Trimming pared 6 bases from V and 5 bases from J, leaving 13 bases between. This CDR3 spans 13 amino acids. Germline V gene sequence: CDR1 LNHDA, CDR2 SQIVND (reference sequence). DNA for the CDR3: TGTGCCAGTAGAACCGACCAGGGATATGGCTACACCTTC. As protein: CASRTDQGYGYTF.

The V gene is TRBV20-1, the J gene TRBJ2-7; weak D call: TRBD1 (5 bases). Trimming shortened V by 1 base and J by 4 bases, and 14 bases separated the two germline ends. This CDR3 has 14 residues. CDR1 DFQATT and CDR2 SNEGSKA come from the germline V gene (reference sequence). CDR3 loop: CSARAQGGTYEQYF. The CDR3 bases are TGCAGTGCTAGAGCCCAGGGTGGTACTTACGAGCAGTACTTC.

The rearrangement joins TRBV15 to TRBJ1-3; D is uncertain. Germline values: CDR1 LNHNV, CDR2 YYDKDF (reference sequence). This CDR3 has 16 residues. The ends were cut back, 1 base at V and 0 bases at J, with 10 bases in the middle. The CDR3 loop reads CATSRGATNSGNTIYF. CDR3 DNA: TGTGCCACCAGCAGAGGGGCCACGAACTCTGGAAACACCATATATTTT.

The V call is TRBV29-1, the J call TRBJ1-1; D is unclear. Trimming left V 5 bases short and J 4 bases short, with 11 bases between. Germline lookup yields CDR1 SQVTM and CDR2 ANQGSEA. This CDR3 has 12 amino acids. The CDR3 DNA reads as TGCAGCGTTAAGGGAGAGAGCACTGAAGCTTTCTTT. Residues: CSVKGESTEAFF.

This sequence joins TRBV28 and TRBJ2-3, with D perhaps given as TRBD1 or TRBD2 (5 bases each). This CDR3 has 13 residues. The germline V gene has CDR1 MDHEN and CDR2 SYDVKM. The ends were cut back, 3 bases at V and 4 bases at J, with 8 bases in the middle. The CDR3 nucleotides are TGTGCCAGCAGTTTTTGGGACCCAGATACGCAGTATTTT. Amino acids: CASSFWDPDTQYF.

CDR3 sequence: CASGRTGGLGIQAFF. In DNA, the CDR3 is TGCGCCAGTGGGCGGACAGGGGGGCTTGGGATCCAAGCTTTCTTT. The chain employs TRBV4-1 and TRBJ1-1; 10 bases are a match to TRBD1. V lost 9 bases to trimming and J lost 9 bases; unmatched junction nucleotides: 16. This CDR3 has 15 amino acids. CDR1 and CDR2 (germline): MGHRA, YSYEKL.

The chain is built from TRBV20-1 and TRBJ1-1; D remains unclear. This CDR3 has 12 residues. Trimming took off 1 base at V and 7 bases at J, with 10 bases between the two ends. Germline V gene sequence: CDR1 DFQATT, CDR2 SNEGSKA (reference sequence). The CDR3 sequence: CSARVPLGEAFF. The CDR3 coding sequence is TGCAGTGCTAGAGTCCCCCTAGGTGAAGCTTTCTTT.

CDR3 in amino acids: CASSPTAAWSEAFF. Here the CDR3 DNA reads TGTGCCAGCAGCCCAACTGCCGCGTGGTCTGAAGCTTTCTTT. The chain carries TRBV7-9 and TRBJ1-1, with no clear D. This CDR3 is built from 14 residues. Germline lookup yields CDR1 SEHNR and CDR2 FQNEAQ (reference sequence). V was trimmed by 5 bases and J by 6 bases, leaving 16 bases between them.

V gene TRBV20-1 combines with J gene TRBJ2-5, with 7 bases that match TRBD2. Germline lookup yields CDR1 DFQATT and CDR2 SNEGSKA (reference sequence). V dropped 1 base and J dropped 3; count of bases not matched to a gene: 2. The CDR3 is 13 amino acids. The CDR3 sequence: CSARAGGEETQYF. The DNA for the CDR3 is TGCAGTGCTAGAGCGGGAGGTGAAGAGACCCAGTACTTC.

The chain has TRBV28 and TRBJ1-2, with a possible D match to TRBD1 (5 bases). This CDR3 contains 12 residues. The ends were cut back, 10 bases at V and 1 base at J, with 10 bases in the middle. The germline V gene has CDR1 MDHEN and CDR2 SYDVKM. In nucleotides, the CDR3 is TGTGCCACCGCGACAGTTAACTATGGCTACACCTTC. It codes for CATATVNYGYTF.

This clonotype was seen a single time. The DNA is omitted, as the CDR3 cannot be located on it reliably, and the CDR3 follows TCRdb's listing. The V gene is TRBV28, the J gene TRBJ2-7; the listed D gene, TRBD2, was not tested against the DNA. Germline assignment: CDR1 MDHEN and CDR2 SYDVKM. Counting both end residues, the CDR3 totals 17 amino acids. The CDR3 loop is CASSTFWPRWSAYEQYF.